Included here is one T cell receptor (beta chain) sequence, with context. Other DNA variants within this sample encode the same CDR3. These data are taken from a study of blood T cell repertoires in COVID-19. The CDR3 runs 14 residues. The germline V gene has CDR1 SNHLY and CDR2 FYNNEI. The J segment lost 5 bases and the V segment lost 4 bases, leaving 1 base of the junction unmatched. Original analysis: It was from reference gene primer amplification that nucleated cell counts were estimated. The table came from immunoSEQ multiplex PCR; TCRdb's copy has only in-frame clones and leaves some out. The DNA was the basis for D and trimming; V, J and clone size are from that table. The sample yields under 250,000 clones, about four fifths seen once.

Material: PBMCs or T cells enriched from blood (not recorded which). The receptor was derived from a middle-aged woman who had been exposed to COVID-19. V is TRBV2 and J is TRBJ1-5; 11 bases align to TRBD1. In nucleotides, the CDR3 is TGTGCCAGCAGTGGGACAGGGGGCTATCAGCCCCAGCATTTT. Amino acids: CASSGTGGYQPQHF.